This T cell receptor (beta chain) was captured by sequencing in a study of T cell changes during pregnancy in multiple sclerosis. This clone was counted a single time. Sequencing was performed with immunoSEQ multiplex PCR; in TCRdb, only in-frame clones are kept and a portion is missing. Here the sample spans roughly 59,000 clones, roughly 92% being singletons. Trimming shortened V by 6 bases and J by 4 bases, and 15 bases separated the two germline ends. Germline V CDR1 and CDR2: MNHEY, SMNVEV (reference sequence). The CDR3 sequence is 14 residues long. Source: CD8+ T cells from peripheral blood mononuclear cells, taken in the second trimester of pregnancy. This sequence was found in a female donor with multiple sclerosis, enrolled in a pregnancy study. V is TRBV27 and J is TRBJ1-1; D unclear. The CDR3 here is CASSPSYGSTEAFF. The CDR3 nucleotides are TGTGCCAGCAGCCCTTCTTATGGGAGCACTGAAGCTTTCTTT.